The 30 T cell receptor beta chains listed next were all sequenced from one sample in a study of blood T cells in healthy people across ages. Through a sample-barcoded 5' primer and a J-beta primer mix, a second PCR was run for 7 to 11 cycles. TCRdb reprocessed the 5' RACE reads via MiXCR and lists one record per CDR3 protein. The sample lists approximately 600,000 distinct CDR3 sequences, roughly 58% occurring once. Sequencing was done on a sample of blood. These receptors all stem from a man between 60 and 75 years old in good health.

This chain connects TRBV12-3 or TRBV12-4 to TRBJ2-3; 12 bases match TRBD2. This CDR3 comprises 17 residues. V trimming: 3 bases; J trimming: 3 bases; junction bases outside the gene matches: 7. CDR3: CASSFSSGGEGTDTQYF. The CDR3 nucleotides read TGTGCCAGCAGTTTCTCTAGCGGGGGGGAGGGTACAGATACGCAGTATTTT.

This sequence joins TRBV21-1 and TRBJ1-5; no check of the table's D call, TRBD1, against the DNA was made. TRBV21-1 is a known pseudogene. The CDR3 covers 17 residues. CDR3 sequence reads: CASSKADRERSNQPQHF. The CDR3 DNA is TGTGCCAGCAGCAAAGCCGACAGGGAACGTAGCAATCAGCCCCAGCATTTT.

The rearrangement links TRBV7-8 to TRBJ1-2; no reliable D call. Germline V gene lookup returns CDR1 SGHVS and CDR2 FQNEAQ. Trimming took off 7 bases at V and 5 bases at J, with 14 bases between the two ends. The CDR3 spans 13 residues. The CDR3 spells CASTPGGLYGYTF. In DNA form, the CDR3 reads TGTGCCAGCACCCCGGGAGGGCTATATGGCTACACCTTC. Looking up the rest from reference TRBV7-8 and TRBJ1-2 gives the full variable domain: GAGVSQSPRYKVAKRGQDVALRCDPISGHVSLFWYQQALGQGPEFLTYFQNEAQLDKSGLPSDRFFAERPEGSVSTLKIQRTQQEDSAVYLCASTPGGLYGYTFGSGTRLTVV.

The CDR3 protein is CASSQEITGFGSAQYF. As DNA, the CDR3 is TGTGCCAGCAGCCAAGAAATAACAGGGTTCGGGTCGGCCCAGTACTTC. V gene TRBV4-2 combines with J gene TRBJ2-5; TRBD1 might be the D (6 bases). CDR1 LGHNA and CDR2 YNFKEQ come from the germline V gene. The length of the CDR3 is 16 residues. Deletions cut 0 bases from V and 9 bases from J, with 20 bases between.

In its sample, this clonotype was seen many times. CDR3 coding DNA: TGTGCCACCAAAGGGAGCAACACTGAAGCTTTCTTT. Its translation is CATKGSNTEAFF. The chain links TRBV10-3 to TRBJ1-1, with D hard to call. V lost 10 bases, J lost 2 bases, and 11 bases lay in between. CDR3 size: 12 residues. Germline V gene data show CDR1 as ENHRY and CDR2 as SYGVKD.

This rearrangement joins TRBV19 to TRBJ2-7, with D possibly being TRBD1 or TRBD2 (6 bases each). The germline gives CDR1 LNHDA, CDR2 SQIVND (reference sequence). The germline V and J ends were trimmed by 5 bases and 6 bases, with 14 bases remaining between them. This CDR3 comprises 13 residues. The CDR3 reads CASSPGARGEQYF. CDR3 coding DNA: TGTGCCAGTAGTCCGGGGGCCCGAGGCGAGCAGTACTTC.

This chain uses TRBV10-3 with TRBJ1-2; weak D call: TRBD1 (6 bases). The germline V and J ends were trimmed by 1 base and 6 bases, with 12 bases remaining between them. The length of the CDR3 is 14 residues. Germline loops: CDR1 ENHRY, CDR2 SYGVKD. The DNA of the CDR3 is TGTGCCATCAGTGAGTTGGGGGCGCGACATGGCTACACCTTC. This translates into CAISELGARHGYTF.

The rearrangement links TRBV18 to TRBJ2-7; TRBD2 matches at 12 bases. The V gene's germline CDR1 is KGHSH and CDR2 LQKENI. This CDR3 is built from 17 residues. The junction had 8 bases not matched to a gene; V was cut back by 2 bases and J by 3 bases. The CDR3 DNA is TGTGCCAGCTCACCAATAGGGACTAGCGGGCGGTACTACGAGCAGTACTTC. It is translated as CASSPIGTSGRYYEQYF.

This clonotype was picked up one time. This chain links TRBV27 with TRBJ2-1; D call uncertain. The V gene lost 11 bases and the J gene lost 4 bases, with 12 bases spanning the gap. This CDR3 has 12 amino acids. Germline CDR1 reads MNHEY; CDR2 reads SMNVEV (reference sequence). For the CDR3, the DNA is TGTGCCGGCCTTGGCCGGTACAATGAGCAGTTCTTC. It translates to CAGLGRYNEQFF.

Details on this clonotype: Mismatch with germline at one junction end may stem from a read error. This rearrangement joins TRBV7-9 to TRBJ2-5, with 8 nucleotides matching TRBD2. The CDR3 contains 16 residues. Germline values: CDR1 SEHNR, CDR2 FQNEAQ (reference sequence). CDR3 coding DNA: TGTGCCAACAGCTTCGGCGGGGGGTTTATCCAAGAGACCCAGTACTTC. Translating gives CANSFGGGFIQETQYF.

This clonotype was seen more than once but under ten times. CDR3 region: CASSYLGFQETQYF. In DNA form, the CDR3 reads TGTGCCAGCAGCTACCTGGGGTTCCAAGAGACCCAGTACTTC. The V gene is TRBV7-9, the J gene TRBJ2-5; no clear D gene. CDR1 is SEHNR and CDR2 is FQNEAQ in the germline V gene (reference sequence). The CDR3 contains 14 residues. With 4 bases removed from V and 1 base from J, the gap between germline ends came to 10 bases.

The rearrangement joins TRBV4-1 to TRBJ2-7; TRBD1 matches 8 bases. The V segment lost 0 bases and the J segment 3 bases; nucleotides outside the gene matches: 7. Germline CDR1 reads MGHRA; CDR2 reads YSYEKL. CDR3 length: 16 residues. CDR3 residues: CASSQDSWTGSYEQYF. CDR3 nucleotide sequence: TGCGCCAGCAGCCAAGATTCCTGGACAGGGAGCTACGAGCAGTACTTC.

The rearrangement uses TRBV18 and TRBJ2-1; possible D gene TRBD2, 6 bases. The CDR3 loop spans 16 amino acids. Germline values: CDR1 KGHSH, CDR2 LQKENI. V dropped 4 bases and J dropped 0 bases, with 13 bases sitting between them. The CDR3 region is CASSQSGPNSYNEQFF. The CDR3 DNA reads as TGTGCCAGCTCACAAAGCGGGCCCAACTCCTACAATGAGCAGTTCTTC.

This chain connects TRBV6-5 to TRBJ1-5; D unclear. Germline V gene lookup returns CDR1 MNHEY and CDR2 SVGAGI. Trimming removed 6 bases from V and 3 bases from J, with 12 bases in between. The CDR3 is made up of 14 amino acids. The CDR3 region has the DNA TGTGCCAGCAGCCAACAAGGGTTCAATCAGCCCCAGCATTTT. Translated, it gives CASSQQGFNQPQHF.

This clonotype was observed a few times. The chain is built from TRBV6-5 and TRBJ2-5, with D perhaps matching TRBD2 (5 bases). CDR3 size: 15 residues. CDR1 and CDR2 (germline): MNHEY, SVGAGI. With 8 bases removed from V and 7 bases from J, the gap between germline ends came to 23 bases. The chain's CDR3 is CASGYSPRGGGTQYF. The CDR3 DNA reads as TGTGCCAGCGGCTATAGTCCCCGGGGTGGAGGGACCCAGTACTTC.

This clonotype was observed many times. The chain links TRBV7-2 to TRBJ2-3, with D maybe TRBD1 (6 bases). Germline V gene sequence: CDR1 SGHTA, CDR2 FQGNSA. The V end was cut by 0 bases, the J end by 3 bases, with 16 bases between. The CDR3 length is 17 residues. The CDR3 loop is CASSLATGSHRTDTQYF. DNA of the CDR3: TGTGCCAGCAGCTTAGCCACAGGGTCTCACAGGACAGATACGCAGTATTTT.

Regarding this clonotype: This may arise from a read error, as a much more abundant clone is one base away. This sequence joins TRBV20-1 and TRBJ2-7, with D possibly matching TRBD1 (6 bases). Germline V gene sequence: CDR1 DFQATT, CDR2 SNEGSKA (reference sequence). CDR3 length: 13 residues. In DNA form, the CDR3 reads TGCAGTGCAACCGGACAGAAGTCCTACGGGCAGTACTTC. Translated, it gives CSATGQKSYGQYF.

The chain employs TRBV18 and TRBJ1-5; D not certain. The CDR3 runs to 15 residues. V was trimmed by 3 bases and J by 2 bases, leaving 11 bases between them. The germline V gene has CDR1 KGHSH and CDR2 LQKENI. The CDR3 sequence: CASSPQVTGNQPQHF. CDR3 DNA: TGTGCCAGCTCACCGCAAGTAACAGGCAATCAGCCCCAGCATTTT.

V usage is TRBV7-2 and J usage is TRBJ2-5; 10 bases align to TRBD1. CDR3 length: 14 residues. Trimming at V came to 5 bases and at J to 6 bases, leaving 6 bases not matched to a gene. Germline values: CDR1 SGHTA, CDR2 FQGNSA. This CDR3 reads CASSTGQGVKTQYF. CDR3 in DNA: TGTGCCAGCAGCACCGGACAGGGGGTAAAGACCCAGTACTTC. Looking up the rest from reference TRBV7-2 and TRBJ2-5 gives the full variable domain: GAGVSQSPSNKVTEKGKDVELRCDPISGHTALYWYRQSLGQGLEFLIYFQGNSAPDKSGLPSDRFSAERTGGSVSTLTIQRTQQEDSAVYLCASSTGQGVKTQYFGPGTRLLVL.

The table lists this clonotype with a few counts. This chain joins TRBV12-3 or TRBV12-4 and TRBJ2-5, with TRBD1 matching 9 bases. This CDR3 is built from 13 residues. CDR3 nucleotide sequence: TGTGCAGACCGGGACAGGGACCAAGAGACCCAGTACTTC. This encodes CADRDRDQETQYF.

The chain has TRBV12-3 or TRBV12-4 and TRBJ1-2; D uncertain. CDR3 length: 13 residues. Trimming shortened V by 4 bases and J by 3 bases, and 9 bases separated the two germline ends. CDR3 region: CASSYRTYYGYTF. In DNA form, the CDR3 reads TGTGCCAGCAGTTACCGGACCTACTATGGCTACACCTTC.

The chain carries TRBV5-1 and TRBJ1-1; TRBD1 might be the D (5 bases). Germline-derived CDR1 and CDR2 are SGHRS and YFSETQ. This CDR3 is 14 amino acids long. The V and J ends lost 1 base and 0 bases respectively, with 7 bases between them. The CDR3 is CASSLWGVNTEAFF. DNA for the CDR3: TGCGCCAGCAGCTTGTGGGGGGTGAACACTGAAGCTTTCTTT.

V is TRBV4-2 and J is TRBJ2-2; TRBD2 agrees at 9 bases. CDR1 and CDR2 from the germline V gene are LGHNA and YNFKEQ. V shed 0 bases and J 5 bases; nucleotides not matched to a gene: 19. The CDR3 length is 21 residues. CDR3 nucleotides: TGTGCCAGCAGCCAAGACGCCCCTCGGCGGGGGGGCAGGGGTCGTACCGGGGAGCTGTTTTTT. Its protein is CASSQDAPRRGGRGRTGELFF.

The sample holds one count of this clonotype. This chain links TRBV5-1 with TRBJ2-5, with TRBD1 identical over 7 bases. Germline V gene data show CDR1 as SGHRS and CDR2 as YFSETQ. There are 14 residues in the CDR3. Trimming took 7 bases from V and 3 from J; bases not matched to a gene: 9. For the CDR3, the DNA is TGCGCCAGCCAAATTGGGACAGAAAAAGAGACCCAGTACTTC. Protein: CASQIGTEKETQYF.

The J gene is TRBJ2-7, the V gene TRBV4-1; no clear D. This CDR3 comprises 14 residues. CDR1 and CDR2 (germline): MGHRA, YSYEKL. The germline V and J ends were trimmed by 4 bases and 4 bases, with 14 bases remaining between them. The CDR3 region is CASSLYPRGYEQYF. For the CDR3, the DNA is TGCGCCAGCAGCCTCTATCCGCGAGGATACGAGCAGTACTTC.

As to this clonotype: A read error may produce the germline difference seen at one junction end. The rearrangement links TRBV12-3 or TRBV12-4 to TRBJ1-1, with unresolved D. This CDR3 has 11 residues. The CDR3 sequence is CASRVNIEAFF. The DNA for the CDR3 is TGTGCCAGCAGGGTGAACATTGAAGCTTTCTTT.

This clonotype was detected only once. The V gene is TRBV6-2 or TRBV6-3, the J gene TRBJ1-4; TRBD1 agrees at 9 bases. Germline values: CDR1 MNHEY, CDR2 SVGEGT. With V trimmed by 5 bases and J by 8 bases, 6 bases remained unmatched. The CDR3 is made up of 14 amino acids. The CDR3 reads CASSTPDRGEKLFF. CDR3 coding DNA: TGTGCCAGCAGTACCCCGGACAGGGGAGAAAAACTGTTTTTT.

This clonotype has just a few counts. V usage is TRBV20-1 and J usage is TRBJ1-2, with a weak D call TRBD1 (6 bases). Trimming pared 3 bases from V and 4 bases from J, leaving 15 bases between. The CDR3 covers 14 residues. Germline CDR1 and CDR2: DFQATT and SNEGSKA (reference sequence). CDR3 DNA sequence: TGCAGTGCTAGCGCCATACAGGGACCCTATGGCTACACCTTC. Translating it yields CSASAIQGPYGYTF.

The V gene is TRBV6-5, the J gene TRBJ1-6; 7 nucleotides line up with TRBD1. The CDR3 consists of 15 residues. Looked up from germline, CDR1 is MNHEY and CDR2 is SVGAGI. Trimming took 0 bases from V and 10 from J; bases not matched to a gene: 6. CDR3 nucleotide sequence: TGTGCCAGCAGTTACTCGACAGGGAGGAGCTCACCCCTCCACTTT. As protein: CASSYSTGRSSPLHF.

V usage is TRBV6-2 or TRBV6-3 and J usage is TRBJ2-7; D perhaps matches TRBD1 (6 bases). The CDR3 consists of 12 residues. The V gene lost 9 bases and the J gene lost 3 bases, with 12 bases spanning the gap. Germline values: CDR1 MNHEY, CDR2 SVGEGT. Written as DNA, the CDR3 is TGTGCCAGTCAGGGGTGGGACTACGAGCAGTACTTC. Its protein is CASQGWDYEQYF.